This entry lists 17 T cell receptor beta chains sequenced from one sample in a study of T cell changes during pregnancy in multiple sclerosis. Measured with immunoSEQ multiplex PCR; TCRdb has only the in-frame clones, and not every one. The sample includes more than 60,000 clones, about 91% seen only once; the top ten take 0.65% to 1%. The sample consisted of peripheral blood, taken before pregnancy. These receptors originate from a female donor with multiple sclerosis, enrolled in a pregnancy study.

The sample holds one count of this clone. The chain links TRBV18 to TRBJ2-7; tentative D call: TRBD2 (6 bases). CDR3 size: 15 residues. Germline-derived CDR1 and CDR2 are KGHSH and LQKENI. The ends were cut back, 6 bases at V and 6 bases at J, with 21 bases in the middle. CDR3 coding DNA: TGTGCCAGCTCCCCGGAGGACCGGGGGACCATCGAGCAGTACTTC. Protein sequence: CASSPEDRGTIEQYF.

The sample holds one count of this clone. The rearrangement links TRBV18 to TRBJ1-2, with D unresolved. Germline V gene lookup returns CDR1 KGHSH and CDR2 LQKENI. This CDR3 is built from 15 residues. Trimming pared 5 bases from V and 2 bases from J, leaving 15 bases between. Here the CDR3 DNA reads TGTGCCAGCTCATCCGACGGACTGCTCAACTATGGCTACACCTTC. Protein: CASSSDGLLNYGYTF.

This clone was seen just once. The rearrangement uses TRBV5-1 and TRBJ2-5; a weak D match, TRBD2 (6 bases). CDR3 length equals 16 residues. Trimming left V 0 bases short and J 5 bases short, with 17 bases between. Germline V gives CDR1 SGHRS, CDR2 YFSETQ. The CDR3 region is CASSLGGGLAGETQYF. The DNA for the CDR3 is TGCGCCAGCAGCTTGGGCGGAGGGCTAGCCGGGGAGACCCAGTACTTC. Combining the CDR3 with reference TRBV5-1 and TRBJ2-5 gives the whole variable domain KAGVTQTPRYLIKTRGQQVTLSCSPISGHRSVSWYQQTPGQGLQFLFEYFSETQRNKGNFPGRFSGRQFSNSRSEMNVSTLELGDSALYLCASSLGGGLAGETQYFGPGTRLLVL.

This chain links TRBV2 with TRBJ2-1, with D tentatively TRBD1 (5 bases). The V gene's germline CDR1 is SNHLY and CDR2 FYNNEI. The CDR3 is made up of 14 amino acids. The germline V and J ends were trimmed by 4 bases and 4 bases, with 11 bases remaining between them. In DNA form, the CDR3 reads TGTGCCAGCAGTGTGACAAGGGGTTACAATGAGCAGTTCTTC. Protein sequence: CASSVTRGYNEQFF. Looking up the rest from reference TRBV2 and TRBJ2-1 gives the full variable domain: EPEVTQTPSHQVTQMGQEVILRCVPISNHLYFYWYRQILGQKVEFLVSFYNNEISEKSEIFDDQFSVERPDGSNFTLKIRSTKLEDSAMYFCASSVTRGYNEQFFGPGTRLTVL.

This clone came up a few times. This rearrangement joins TRBV6-4 to TRBJ2-3; TRBD1 agrees at 10 bases. Germline CDR1 reads MRHNA; CDR2 reads SNTAGT. The CDR3 is made up of 15 amino acids. V lost 2 bases, J lost 1 base, and 0 bases stayed unmatched. CDR3 sequence (DNA): TGTGCCAGCAGTGACGGACAGGGGGGCACAGATACGCAGTATTTT. It codes for CASSDGQGGTDTQYF.

The chain uses TRBV7-2 and TRBJ2-2; tentative D call: TRBD2 (5 bases). The CDR3 length is 14 residues. Germline V CDR1 and CDR2: SGHTA, FQGNSA. V lost 0 bases to trimming and J lost 4 bases, with 6 bases between them. CDR3 in DNA: TGTGCCAGCAGCTTAGCGAGGGCCACCGGGGAGCTGTTTTTT. It is translated as CASSLARATGELFF.

The chain carries TRBV15 and TRBJ2-2; possible D gene TRBD2, 6 bases. CDR3 length equals 15 residues. Deletions cut 5 bases from V and 5 bases from J, with 15 bases between. Germline V lookup: CDR1 LNHNV, CDR2 YYDKDF (reference sequence). In DNA form, the CDR3 reads TGTGCCACCAGCCCGGGGACTTCTCTTACCGGGGAGCTGTTTTTT. Protein product: CATSPGTSLTGELFF.

The DNA for the CDR3 is TGTGCCAGCAGTAGAGGACTAGCGGGGATCGCTGAGCAGTTCTTC. This sequence encodes CASSRGLAGIAEQFF. This rearrangement joins TRBV6-5 to TRBJ2-1; 12 bases agree with TRBD2. V was pared by 5 bases and J by 9 bases, with 8 bases of the junction left unmatched. Germline CDR1 reads MNHEY; CDR2 reads SVGAGI. The CDR3 is made up of 15 amino acids.

This chain uses TRBV7-9 with TRBJ2-5; possibly TRBD2 for D (5 bases). This CDR3 spans 13 amino acids. The V and J ends lost 6 bases and 5 bases respectively, with 13 bases between them. Germline CDR1 reads SEHNR; CDR2 reads FQNEAQ (reference sequence). CDR3 residues: CASRAGERETQYF. The CDR3 coding sequence is TGTGCCAGCAGGGCCGGGGAGAGGGAGACCCAGTACTTC.

This chain links TRBV7-9 with TRBJ1-1; tentative D call: TRBD1 (5 bases). The germline gives CDR1 SEHNR, CDR2 FQNEAQ (reference sequence). The ends were cut back, 5 bases at V and 0 bases at J, with 16 bases in the middle. This CDR3 comprises 16 residues. This chain's CDR3 is CASSPTQTAMNTEAFF. DNA of the CDR3: TGTGCCAGCAGCCCGACACAGACAGCCATGAACACTGAAGCTTTCTTT.

The rearrangement joins TRBV4-2 to TRBJ2-1; the match to TRBD2 covers 14 bases. The CDR3 extends over 16 amino acids. V gave up 4 bases and J gave up 8 bases; unmatched junction bases: 7. CDR1 LGHNA and CDR2 YNFKEQ come from the germline V gene. CDR3 nucleotide sequence: TGTGCCAGCAGCCGGGGACTAGCGGGGGCCACTGATGAGCAGTTCTTC. It translates to CASSRGLAGATDEQFF.

The V and J genes are TRBV7-9 and TRBJ1-1, with D uncertain. V was trimmed by 1 base and J by 7 bases, leaving 10 bases between them. The germline V gene has CDR1 SEHNR and CDR2 FQNEAQ (reference sequence). The CDR3 is 13 amino acids. The CDR3 spells CASSLGGTYEAFF. The CDR3 DNA sequence: TGTGCCAGCAGCTTAGGAGGTACTTATGAAGCTTTCTTT.

V and J are TRBV6-5 and TRBJ1-2; 9 nucleotides align to TRBD1. The V gene end was trimmed by 5 bases and the J gene end by 11 bases; junction bases not matched to a gene: 6. There are 12 residues in the CDR3. The germline V gene has CDR1 MNHEY and CDR2 SVGAGI. The CDR3 reads CASSGTGSGYTF. The CDR3, as DNA: TGTGCCAGCAGTGGGACAGGGTCCGGGTACACCTTC.

The genes are TRBV7-6 and TRBJ1-1; 7 nucleotides agree with TRBD1. The CDR3 has 15 residues. Germline V gene lookup returns CDR1 SGHVS and CDR2 FNYEAQ. The V and J ends lost 1 base and 5 bases, in that order; junction bases with no gene match: 7. CDR3 nucleotide sequence: TGTGCCAGCAGCTTAGGTAGGCAGGGGGAGACTGAAGCTTTCTTT. Amino acid sequence: CASSLGRQGETEAFF.

The chain is built from TRBV19 and TRBJ2-7; 11 positions match TRBD1. The J segment lost 9 bases and the V segment lost 4 bases, leaving 11 bases of the junction unmatched. This CDR3 has 15 amino acids. The V gene's germline CDR1 is LNHDA and CDR2 SQIVND (reference sequence). Here the CDR3 DNA reads TGTGCCAGTAGTACAGGGACAGGGGGTGCCGAACGGCAGTACTTC. Its protein is CASSTGTGGAERQYF.

The table lists this clone with a few counts. The chain uses TRBV27 and TRBJ1-1; 7 bases line up with TRBD1. From germline, CDR1 is MNHEY and CDR2 SMNVEV (reference sequence). The CDR3 extends over 14 amino acids. With V trimmed by 5 bases and J by 4 bases, 7 bases remained unmatched. The CDR3 region is CASSQRQGSTEAFF. CDR3 nucleotides: TGTGCCAGCAGTCAGAGACAGGGAAGCACTGAAGCTTTCTTT.

J is TRBJ1-5 and V is TRBV18, with 7 nucleotides matching TRBD1. V trimming: 4 bases; J trimming: 3 bases; junction bases outside the gene matches: 18. This CDR3 has 19 amino acids. CDR1 and CDR2 from the germline V gene are KGHSH and LQKENI. This CDR3 is CASSQIRITRQGDNQPQHF. The CDR3 DNA sequence: TGTGCCAGCTCACAGATCAGGATAACTCGCCAGGGGGACAATCAGCCCCAGCATTTT. The full variable domain, its missing parts supplied by reference TRBV18 and TRBJ1-5, is NAGVMQNPRHLVRRRGQEARLRCSPMKGHSHVYWYRQLPEEGLKFMVYLQKENIIDESGMPKERFSAEFPKEGPSILRIQQVVRGDSAAYFCASSQIRITRQGDNQPQHFGDGTRLSIL.